This T cell receptor (beta chain) comes out of a study of T cell responses to AZD1222 COVID-19 vaccine. Assay used: immunoSEQ multiplex PCR; TCRdb lists only in-frame clones, some missing. The profile covers about 110,000 clones, with 88% appearing a single time and about 1.6% taken by the ten largest. Study conclusions and caveats: Elevations in Spike-specific TCR breadth and depth followed administration of two AZD1222 doses. Baseline testing showed seropositivity in only a handful of AZD1222 recipients. Females outnumbered males among donors, who were mostly white British; clonal diversity was possibly underestimated. Vaccine-related CD4 TCRs covered spike, predominating at 160-218 and 743-854.

To note about this clone: As yet, its antigen is unknown.

With V trimmed by 0 bases and J by 3 bases, 1 base remained unmatched. Germline V gene data show CDR1 as SEHNR and CDR2 as FQNEAQ (reference sequence). The CDR3 spans 14 residues. The chain links TRBV7-9 to TRBJ1-2, with 7 bases matching TRBD1. The sample was peripheral blood, taken on day 0 of AZD1222 vaccination. The clonotype originates from an adult in good health. The CDR3 DNA is TGTGCCAGCAGCTTAGCGGGACAGTACTATGGCTACACCTTC. Its translation: CASSLAGQYYGYTF.